The 8 T cell receptor beta chains below all came from one sample that was sequenced in a study of beta chain features in type 1 diabetes. cDNA synthesis used the whole RNA isolate, giving expressed TCRB sequences. Assay: immunoSEQ multiplex PCR; the TCRdb copy retains only in-frame clones and omits some. The sample includes 360,000 or so clones, roughly 21% of them seen just once. The sequenced material came from naive CD4+ T cells from blood. The receptors stem from a woman aged 18-29 years in good health.

The chain is built from TRBV13 and TRBJ2-1; 7 bases fit TRBD2. The CDR3 length is 15 residues. CDR1 PRHDT and CDR2 FYEKMQ come from the germline V gene (reference sequence). J lost 1 base, V lost 6 bases, and 6 bases had no gene match. The CDR3, as DNA: TGTGCCAGCAGAAAAGCGGGAACATCCTACAATGAGCAGTTCTTC. This codes for CASRKAGTSYNEQFF.

The V and J genes are TRBV6-5 and TRBJ2-2; possible D gene TRBD1, 6 bases. Germline V gene sequence: CDR1 MNHEY, CDR2 SVGAGI. This CDR3 region has 14 residues. Deletions cut 5 bases from V and 4 bases from J, with 11 bases between. The CDR3 nucleotides read TGTGCCAGCAGTCGGGACATGCTCACCGGGGAGCTGTTTTTT. Translated, it gives CASSRDMLTGELFF.

Turning to this clone: This CDR3 is missing its conserved last phenylalanine or tryptophan, likely due to a read error. Because the CDR3's place on the DNA is in doubt, the DNA is left out and the CDR3 is given as listed by TCRdb. The chain has TRBV10-3 and TRBJ2-7; the table calls TRBD1, which could not be checked here. The germline gives CDR1 ENHRY, CDR2 SYGVKD. The CDR3 extends over 13 residues, inclusive of both ends. The CDR3 sequence: CAISEQTDRSQVI.

This clone was seen a few times. The genes are TRBV5-4 and TRBJ2-7; 13 bases match TRBD2. The CDR3 loop spans 15 amino acids. Germline V gene sequence: CDR1 SGHNT, CDR2 YYREEE (reference sequence). V was clipped by 0 bases and J by 4 bases; unmatched bases: 1. The CDR3 protein is CASSLGTSGRYEQYF. CDR3 in DNA: TGTGCCAGCAGCTTGGGGACTAGCGGGAGATACGAGCAGTACTTC.

This clone was found a few times. J is TRBJ1-5 and V is TRBV30; no clear D gene. The germline CDR1 and CDR2 sequences are GTSNPN and SVGIG (reference sequence). CDR3 length equals 16 residues. Trimming took off 0 bases at V and 2 bases at J, with 14 bases between the two ends. CDR3 in amino acids: CAWSVGGGGGNQPQHF. In DNA form, the CDR3 reads TGTGCCTGGAGTGTTGGTGGAGGAGGCGGCAATCAGCCCCAGCATTTT.

This rearrangement joins TRBV5-1 to TRBJ2-7, with TRBD1 matching over 7 bases. With V trimmed by 5 bases and J by 3 bases, 11 bases remained unmatched. Germline V gene lookup returns CDR1 SGHRS and CDR2 YFSETQ. This CDR3 region has 15 residues. Here the CDR3 DNA reads TGCGCCAGCAGACTTCCCGGGACAGCAGTCTACGAGCAGTACTTC. Translated: CASRLPGTAVYEQYF.

The rearrangement joins TRBV19 to TRBJ1-1, with D possibly being TRBD1 (5 bases). The CDR3 has 14 residues. CDR1 and CDR2 from the germline V gene are LNHDA and SQIVND (reference sequence). Trimming shortened V by 8 bases and J by 1 base, and 14 bases separated the two germline ends. The CDR3 bases are TGTGCCAGTCGGATCAGACAGTCGAACACTGAAGCTTTCTTT. Translating it yields CASRIRQSNTEAFF.

This clone showed up just a few times. The rearrangement joins TRBV11-3 to TRBJ2-3; D may be TRBD1 (5 bases). The V end lost 5 bases, the J end lost 1 base, and 13 bases lay between the germline ends. This CDR3 comprises 15 residues. In germline, CDR1 is SGHNT, CDR2 YENEEA. The CDR3 region has the DNA TGTGCCAGCAGCAAGGGGTACAGAGGCACAGATACGCAGTATTTT. Translation gives CASSKGYRGTDTQYF.